The TCR beta chain described here comes from a study of blood T cell repertoires in COVID-19. Deletions cut 1 base from V and 3 bases from J, with 13 bases between. The germline V gene encodes CDR1 LGHDT and CDR2 YNNKEL (reference sequence). This CDR3 spans 15 amino acids. Clones were read by immunoSEQ multiplex PCR, and TCRdb kept only the in-frame ones, dropping some. The sample lists approximately 160,000 clones; approximately 81% were seen once. V and J are TRBV3-1 (or the pseudogene TRBV3-2) and TRBJ2-7; the D gene is possibly TRBD2 (6 bases). The receptor's source is a woman aged 50 to 60 who had recovered from COVID-19. Sequenced: PBMCs or T cells enriched from blood (not recorded which). The CDR3 spells CASSQGGSGGYEQYF. CDR3 DNA: TGTGCCAGCAGCCAAGGGGGTAGCGGAGGCTACGAGCAGTACTTC.